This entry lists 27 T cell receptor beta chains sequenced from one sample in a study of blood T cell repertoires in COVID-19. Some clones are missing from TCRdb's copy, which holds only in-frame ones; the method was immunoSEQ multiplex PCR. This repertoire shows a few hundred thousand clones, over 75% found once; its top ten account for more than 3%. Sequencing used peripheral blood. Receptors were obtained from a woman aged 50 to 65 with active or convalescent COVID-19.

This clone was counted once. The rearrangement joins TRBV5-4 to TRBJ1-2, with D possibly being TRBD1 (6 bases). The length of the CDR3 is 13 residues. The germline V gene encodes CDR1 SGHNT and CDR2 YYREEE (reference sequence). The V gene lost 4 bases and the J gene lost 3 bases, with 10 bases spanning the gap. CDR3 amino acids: CASSPGEYYGYTF. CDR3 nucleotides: TGTGCCAGCAGCCCAGGGGAGTACTATGGCTACACCTTC. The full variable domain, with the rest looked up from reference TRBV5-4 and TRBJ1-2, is ETGVTQSPTHLIKTRGQQVTLRCSSQSGHNTVSWYQQALGQGPQFIFQYYREEENGRGNFPPRFSGLQFPNYSSELNVNALELDDSALYLCASSPGEYYGYTFGSGTRLTVV.

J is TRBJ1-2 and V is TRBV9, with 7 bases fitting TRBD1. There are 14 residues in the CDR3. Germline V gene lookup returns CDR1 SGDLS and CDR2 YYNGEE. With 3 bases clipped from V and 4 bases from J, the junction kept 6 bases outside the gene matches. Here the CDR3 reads CASSARQGLYGYTF. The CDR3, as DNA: TGTGCCAGCAGCGCCAGACAGGGACTCTATGGCTACACCTTC.

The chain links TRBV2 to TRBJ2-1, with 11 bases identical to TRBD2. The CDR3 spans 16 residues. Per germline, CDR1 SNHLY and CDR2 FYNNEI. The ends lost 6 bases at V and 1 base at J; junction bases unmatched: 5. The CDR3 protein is CASRLAGAVSYNEQFF. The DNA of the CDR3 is TGTGCCAGCAGACTAGCGGGAGCGGTTTCCTACAATGAGCAGTTCTTC.

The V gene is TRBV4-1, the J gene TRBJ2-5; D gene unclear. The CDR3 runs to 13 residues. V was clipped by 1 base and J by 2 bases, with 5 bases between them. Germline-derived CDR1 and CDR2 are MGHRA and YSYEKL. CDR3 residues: CASSQGRQETQYF. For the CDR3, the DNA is TGCGCCAGCAGCCAAGGCCGGCAAGAGACCCAGTACTTC.

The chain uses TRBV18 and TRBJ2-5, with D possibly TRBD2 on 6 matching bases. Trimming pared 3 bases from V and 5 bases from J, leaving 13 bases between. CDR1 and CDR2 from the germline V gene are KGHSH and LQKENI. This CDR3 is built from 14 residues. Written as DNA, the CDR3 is TGTGCCAGCTCACCTACGGAGGGGTTGGAGACCCAGTACTTC. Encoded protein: CASSPTEGLETQYF.

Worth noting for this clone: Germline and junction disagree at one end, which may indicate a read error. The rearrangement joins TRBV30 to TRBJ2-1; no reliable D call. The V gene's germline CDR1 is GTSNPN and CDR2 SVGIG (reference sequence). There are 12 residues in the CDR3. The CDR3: CAWSDSDNEQFF. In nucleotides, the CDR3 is TGTGCCTGGAGTGACTCCGACAATGAGCAGTTCTTC.

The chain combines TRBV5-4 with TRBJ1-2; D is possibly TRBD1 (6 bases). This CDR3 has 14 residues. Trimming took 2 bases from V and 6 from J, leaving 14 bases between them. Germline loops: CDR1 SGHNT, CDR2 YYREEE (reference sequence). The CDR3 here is CASSFLQGNDGYTF. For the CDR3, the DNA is TGTGCCAGCAGCTTCTTACAGGGAAACGATGGCTACACCTTC.

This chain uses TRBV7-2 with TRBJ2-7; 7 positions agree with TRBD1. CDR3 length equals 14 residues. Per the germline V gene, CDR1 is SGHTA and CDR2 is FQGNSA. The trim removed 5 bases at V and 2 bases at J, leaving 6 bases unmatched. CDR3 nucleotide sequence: TGTGCCAGCAGCGCTCCAGGGGGACCCTACGAGCAGTACTTC. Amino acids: CASSAPGGPYEQYF. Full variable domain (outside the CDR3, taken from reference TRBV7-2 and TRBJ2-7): GAGVSQSPSNKVTEKGKDVELRCDPISGHTALYWYRQSLGQGLEFLIYFQGNSAPDKSGLPSDRFSAERTGGSVSTLTIQRTQQEDSAVYLCASSAPGGPYEQYFGPGTRLTVT.

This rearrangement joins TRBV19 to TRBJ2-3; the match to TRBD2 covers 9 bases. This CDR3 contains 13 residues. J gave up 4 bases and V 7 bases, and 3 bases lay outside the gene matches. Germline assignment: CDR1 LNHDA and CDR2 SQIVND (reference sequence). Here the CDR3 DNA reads TGTGCCAGTAACCTAGCGGGGTCAGATACGCAGTATTTT. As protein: CASNLAGSDTQYF.

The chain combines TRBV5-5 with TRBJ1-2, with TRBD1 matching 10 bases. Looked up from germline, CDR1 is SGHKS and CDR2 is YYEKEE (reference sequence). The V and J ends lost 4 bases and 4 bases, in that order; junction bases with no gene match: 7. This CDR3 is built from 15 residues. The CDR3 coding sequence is TGTGCCAGCAGCCACGACAGGGGGCGGGGCTATGGCTACACCTTC. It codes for CASSHDRGRGYGYTF.

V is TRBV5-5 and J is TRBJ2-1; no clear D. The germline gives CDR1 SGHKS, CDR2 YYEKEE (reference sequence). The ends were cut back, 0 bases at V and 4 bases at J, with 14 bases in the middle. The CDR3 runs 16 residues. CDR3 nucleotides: TGTGCCAGCAGCTTGGATACTAAGGATAAGTACAATGAGCAGTTCTTC. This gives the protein CASSLDTKDKYNEQFF.

This CDR3 is CASSLAGAEVETQYF. CDR3 sequence (DNA): TGTGCCAGCAGCTTAGCGGGGGCCGAAGTGGAGACCCAGTACTTC. The gene calls are TRBV6-2 or TRBV6-3 and TRBJ2-5, with TRBD2 matching over 9 bases. Germline V gives CDR1 MNHEY, CDR2 SVGEGT. V trimming: 6 bases; J trimming: 5 bases; junction bases outside the gene matches: 10. This CDR3 is 15 amino acids long.

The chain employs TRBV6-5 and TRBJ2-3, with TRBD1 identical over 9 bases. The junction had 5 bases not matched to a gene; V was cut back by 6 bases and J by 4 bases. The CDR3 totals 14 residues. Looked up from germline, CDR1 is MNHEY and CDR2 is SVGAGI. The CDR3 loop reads CASSGTGWSDTQYF. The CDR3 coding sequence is TGTGCCAGCAGCGGGACAGGGTGGTCAGATACGCAGTATTTT.

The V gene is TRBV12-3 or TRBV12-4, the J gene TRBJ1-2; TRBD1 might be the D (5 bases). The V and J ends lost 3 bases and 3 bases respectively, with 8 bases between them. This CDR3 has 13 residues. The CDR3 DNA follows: TGTGCCAGCAGTTTGATAGGGGACTATGGCTACACCTTC. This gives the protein CASSLIGDYGYTF.

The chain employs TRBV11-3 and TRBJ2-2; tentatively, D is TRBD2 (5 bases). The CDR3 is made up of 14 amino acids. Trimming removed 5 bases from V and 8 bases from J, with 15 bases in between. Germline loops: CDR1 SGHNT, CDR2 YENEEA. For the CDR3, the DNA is TGTGCCAGCAGCCCTCGGACTGCATCAGGGGAGCTGTTTTTT. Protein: CASSPRTASGELFF.

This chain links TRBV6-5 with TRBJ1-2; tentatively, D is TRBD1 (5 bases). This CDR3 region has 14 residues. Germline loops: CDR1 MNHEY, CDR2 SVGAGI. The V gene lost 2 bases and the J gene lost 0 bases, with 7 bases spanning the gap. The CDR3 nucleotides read TGTGCCAGCAGTTACCGGGGGGCTAACTATGGCTACACCTTC. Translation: CASSYRGANYGYTF.

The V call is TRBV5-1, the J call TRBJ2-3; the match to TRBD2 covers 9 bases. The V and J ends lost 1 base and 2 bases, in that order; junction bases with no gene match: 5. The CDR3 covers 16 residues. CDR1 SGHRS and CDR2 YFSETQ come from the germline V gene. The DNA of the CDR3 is TGCGCCAGCAGCTTGACGCTAGCGGGACTCACAGATACGCAGTATTTT. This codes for CASSLTLAGLTDTQYF.

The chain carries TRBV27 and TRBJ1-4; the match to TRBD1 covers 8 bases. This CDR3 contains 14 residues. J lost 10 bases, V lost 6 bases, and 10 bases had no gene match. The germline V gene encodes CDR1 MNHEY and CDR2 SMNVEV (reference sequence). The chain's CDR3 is CASSPVTGQGKLFF. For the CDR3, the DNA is TGTGCCAGCAGCCCGGTGACAGGACAGGGAAAACTGTTTTTT.

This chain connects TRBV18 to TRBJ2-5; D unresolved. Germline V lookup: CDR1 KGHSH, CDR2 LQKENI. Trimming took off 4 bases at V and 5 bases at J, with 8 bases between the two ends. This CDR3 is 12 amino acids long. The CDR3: CASSLIEETQYF. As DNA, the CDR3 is TGTGCCAGCTCACTCATAGAGGAGACCCAGTACTTC.

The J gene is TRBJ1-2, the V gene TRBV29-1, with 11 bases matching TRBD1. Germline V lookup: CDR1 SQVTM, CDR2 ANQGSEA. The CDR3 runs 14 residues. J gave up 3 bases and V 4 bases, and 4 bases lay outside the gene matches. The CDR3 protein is CSVGTGGADYGYTF. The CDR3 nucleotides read TGCAGCGTTGGGACAGGGGGCGCAGACTATGGCTACACCTTC.

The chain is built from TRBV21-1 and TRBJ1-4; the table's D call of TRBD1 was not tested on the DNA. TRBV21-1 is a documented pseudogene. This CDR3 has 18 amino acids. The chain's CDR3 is CASSKALGAGRTGEKLFF. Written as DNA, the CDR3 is TGTGCCAGCAGCAAAGCGCTCGGTGCTGGAAGGACAGGAGAAAAACTGTTTTTT.

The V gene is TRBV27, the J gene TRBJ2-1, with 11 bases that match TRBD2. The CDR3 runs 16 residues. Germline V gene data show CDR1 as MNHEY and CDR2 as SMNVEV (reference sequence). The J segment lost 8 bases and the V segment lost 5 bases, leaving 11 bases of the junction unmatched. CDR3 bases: TGTGCCAGCAGTCCCCGAGCTAGCGGGAGGATGGATGAGCAGTTCTTC. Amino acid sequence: CASSPRASGRMDEQFF.

Here the CDR3 reads CASRGQVREKLFF. In nucleotides, the CDR3 is TGTGCCAGCCGAGGACAGGTACGGGAAAAACTGTTTTTT. The chain couples TRBV25-1 to TRBJ1-4; 7 bases agree with TRBD1. This CDR3 has 13 amino acids. Losses at the gene ends were 8 bases for V and 8 bases for J; bases not matched to a gene: 8. Germline assignment: CDR1 MGHDK and CDR2 SYGVNS.

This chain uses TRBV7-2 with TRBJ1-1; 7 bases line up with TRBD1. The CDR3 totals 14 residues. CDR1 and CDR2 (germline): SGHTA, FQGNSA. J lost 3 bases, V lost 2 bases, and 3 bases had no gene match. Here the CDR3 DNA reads TGTGCCAGCAGCTTATTGCAGGGGGACACTGAAGCTTTCTTT. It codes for CASSLLQGDTEAFF.

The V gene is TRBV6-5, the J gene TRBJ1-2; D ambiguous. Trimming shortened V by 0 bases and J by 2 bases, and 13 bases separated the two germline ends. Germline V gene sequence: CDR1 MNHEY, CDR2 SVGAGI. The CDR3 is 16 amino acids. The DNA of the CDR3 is TGTGCCAGCAGTTACTCGATTGGGCCAGAGAACTATGGCTACACCTTC. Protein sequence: CASSYSIGPENYGYTF.

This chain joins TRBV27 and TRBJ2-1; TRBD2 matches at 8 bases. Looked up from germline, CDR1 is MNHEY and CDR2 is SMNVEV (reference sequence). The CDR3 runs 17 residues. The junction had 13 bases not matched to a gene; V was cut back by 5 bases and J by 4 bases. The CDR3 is CASSPRGGPEGYNEQFF. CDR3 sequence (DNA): TGTGCCAGCAGTCCCCGGGGGGGACCAGAGGGTTACAATGAGCAGTTCTTC.

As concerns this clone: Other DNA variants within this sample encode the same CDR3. Here the CDR3 DNA reads TGTGCCTGGGGGAGCAACTCCTACGAGCAGTACTTC. Residues: CAWGSNSYEQYF. The rearrangement joins TRBV30 to TRBJ2-7; TRBD2 is a possible D gene (5 bases). The germline gives CDR1 GTSNPN, CDR2 SVGIG (reference sequence). The germline V and J ends were trimmed by 5 bases and 0 bases, with 8 bases remaining between them. This CDR3 contains 12 residues.